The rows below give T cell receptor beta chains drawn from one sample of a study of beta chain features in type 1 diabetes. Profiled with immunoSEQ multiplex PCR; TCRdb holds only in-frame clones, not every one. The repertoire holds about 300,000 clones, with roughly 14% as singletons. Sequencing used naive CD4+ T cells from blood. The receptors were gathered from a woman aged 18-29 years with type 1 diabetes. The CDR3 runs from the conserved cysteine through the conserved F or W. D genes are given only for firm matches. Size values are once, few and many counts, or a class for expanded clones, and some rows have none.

DNA: TGTGCCAGCAGCTTAGGACTAGCGGGAGGTACCGGGGAGCTGTTTTTT
CDR3: CASSLGLAGGTGELFF
size: NA
D: TRBD2
J: TRBJ2-2
V: TRBV7-2

DNA: TGTGCCAGCAGCCACAGGACGGGCATGAACACTGAAGCTTTCTTT
CDR3: CASSHRTGMNTEAFF
size: NA
D: NA
J: TRBJ1-1
V: TRBV5-4

DNA: TGTGCCAGCAGCGTTTTGTTCAGGGTGAACACCGGGGAGCTGTTTTTT
CDR3: CASSVLFRVNTGELFF
size: NA
D: NA
J: TRBJ2-2
V: TRBV5-8

DNA: TGTGCCTGGAGTTTGGGGGTCTTCAAACAGGGGGCTATAATGTCGAATGAGCAGTTCTTC
CDR3: CAWSLGVFKQGAIMSNEQFF
size: NA
D: TRBD1
J: TRBJ2-1
V: TRBV30

DNA: TGTGCCAGCAGCCCTCGGGACAGGGCTAACTATGGCTACACCTTC
CDR3: CASSPRDRANYGYTF
size: few
D: TRBD1
J: TRBJ1-2
V: TRBV9

DNA: TGCGCCAGCAGCTTGCAGGGGGGCGCGGGGAACACTGAAGCTTTCTTT
CDR3: CASSLQGGAGNTEAFF
size: few
D: TRBD1
J: TRBJ1-1
V: TRBV5-1

DNA: TGTGCCAGCAGCAGTCGTGGAGGGCCAGCCTCTGGGGCCAACGTCCTGACTTTC
CDR3: CASSSRGGPASGANVLTF
size: NA
D: NA
J: TRBJ2-6
V: TRBV7-9

DNA: TGCAGCGGGGCGGGACTAGCGGGACAGGAGCAGTACTTC
CDR3: CSGAGLAGQEQYF
size: NA
D: TRBD2
J: TRBJ2-7
V: TRBV29-1

DNA: TGTGCTAGTGGTTTGTCCCTCCGACAGTCACAGAACACTGAAGCTTTCTTT
CDR3: CASGLSLRQSQNTEAFF
size: few
D: NA
J: TRBJ1-1
V: TRBV12-5

DNA: TGTGCCAGCAGCTTATACGGAGATGCGGGCGCTGAAGCTTTCTTT
CDR3: CASSLYGDAGAEAFF
size: few
D: NA
J: TRBJ1-1
V: TRBV7-6

DNA: TGTGCCAGCTCACCAGCGACAGGGGTTAGACACACTGAAGCTTTCTTT
CDR3: CASSPATGVRHTEAFF
size: few
D: TRBD1
J: TRBJ1-1
V: TRBV18

DNA: TGTGCCAGCAGTCGGGACAGCTACTACGAGCAGTACTTC
CDR3: CASSRDSYYEQYF
size: NA
D: TRBD1
J: TRBJ2-7
V: TRBV6-1

DNA: TGTGCCAGTAGCCATTATCCGGGACAGAGGCCAGGATGGTTCTTC
CDR3: CASSHYPGQRPGWFF
size: few
D: TRBD1
J: TRBJ2-1
V: TRBV19

DNA: TGTGCCAGCAGTTTAGCGGGTACCGGGGAGCTGTTTTTT
CDR3: CASSLAGTGELFF
size: few
D: NA
J: TRBJ2-2
V: TRBV28

DNA: TGTGCCAGCAGCCCGGAGGGTTCTGGGGCCAACGTCCTGACTTTC
CDR3: CASSPEGSGANVLTF
size: NA
D: NA
J: TRBJ2-6
V: TRBV7-3

DNA: TGTGCCAGCCAGGGGTTTAACTATGGCTACACCTTC
CDR3: CASQGFNYGYTF
size: few
D: NA
J: TRBJ1-2
V: TRBV28

DNA: TGTGCCAGCAGCGTAGAGGGGGAAGGCACTGAAGCTTTCTTT
CDR3: CASSVEGEGTEAFF
size: NA
D: NA
J: TRBJ1-1
V: TRBV9

DNA: TGCGCCAGCAGCCAAGGGTTACGGGGAGGGACTAAGGGCTCCTACAATGAGCAGTTCTTC
CDR3: CASSQGLRGGTKGSYNEQFF
size: NA
D: TRBD2
J: TRBJ2-1
V: TRBV4-1

DNA: TGTGCCAGCAGCCAAGATAGCAGCGGCCTCTCCTACGAGCAGTACTTC
CDR3: CASSQDSSGLSYEQYF
size: few
D: NA
J: TRBJ2-7
V: TRBV4-2

DNA: TGTGCCAGCAGCGTAGCCTGGGGGGGGGAGCAGTTCTTC
CDR3: CASSVAWGGEQFF
size: NA
D: TRBD2
J: TRBJ2-1
V: TRBV9

DNA: TGTGCCAGTAGTAATCCAGGACAGGGAACCTACGAGCAGTACTTC
CDR3: CASSNPGQGTYEQYF
size: NA
D: TRBD1
J: TRBJ2-7
V: TRBV19

DNA: TGTGCCAGCAGTCAGGACAGTTTGAACACTGAAGCTTTCTTT
CDR3: CASSQDSLNTEAFF
size: few
D: NA
J: TRBJ1-1
V: TRBV6-5

DNA: TGCAGCGGTACAGTGAACACTGAAGCTTTCTTT
CDR3: CSGTVNTEAFF
size: NA
D: NA
J: TRBJ1-1
V: TRBV29-1

DNA: TGTGCCAGCAGCCTCGGTACCGGGGAGCTGTTTTTT
CDR3: CASSLGTGELFF
size: NA
D: NA
J: TRBJ2-2
V: TRBV7-9

DNA: TGTGCCAGCAGCCCACCGGGACAGGAGTACAATGAGCAGTTCTTC
CDR3: CASSPPGQEYNEQFF
size: NA
D: TRBD1
J: TRBJ2-1
V: TRBV5-4